One T cell receptor (beta chain) is described in this entry. This entry comes from a study of blood T cell repertoires in COVID-19. In the study overall: The origin of the acute and convalescent COVID-19 samples was the United States, Italy and Spain. Sources were T cells, B-cell-depleted T cells, or PBMCs; the material itself was cDNA or gDNA.

Under the authors' procedure: By means of reference gene primer amplification, nucleated cell counts were estimated. Sequencing was performed with immunoSEQ multiplex PCR; in TCRdb, only in-frame clones are kept and a portion is missing. The D gene and trimming were derived from the DNA, and the V and J assignments and clone size from that table. This table holds about 210,000 clones, approximately 85% found once. Seattle patients were enrolled while actively infected and followed longitudinally. This CDR3 has 14 residues. Per germline, CDR1 SGHTA and CDR2 FQGNSA. V lost 5 bases, J lost 4 bases, and 14 bases lay in between.

The clonotype was recovered from a woman aged 70-85 years with COVID-19, enrolled during active disease. Material: peripheral blood. The chain carries TRBV7-2 and TRBJ1-1, with a possible D match to TRBD1 (5 bases). The CDR3 sequence is CASSLQGQSTEAFF. DNA for the CDR3: TGTGCCAGCAGCCTCCAGGGCCAGAGCACTGAAGCTTTCTTT.